Following are 16 T cell receptor beta chains from one sample sequenced in a study of blood T cell repertoires in COVID-19. Sequencing was performed with immunoSEQ multiplex PCR; in TCRdb, only in-frame clones are kept and a portion is missing. The sample holds 150,000 to 200,000 clones, approximately 80% seen once. The sequenced sample consisted of peripheral blood. These receptor sequences come from a human donor in a cohort sampled during active COVID-19.

The chain is built from TRBV19 and TRBJ2-1; possibly TRBD2 for D (6 bases). The CDR3 is 14 amino acids. Germline V gives CDR1 LNHDA, CDR2 SQIVND (reference sequence). V lost 3 bases to trimming and J lost 6 bases, with 12 bases between them. CDR3 residues: CASSIGREINEQFF. DNA for the CDR3: TGTGCCAGTAGTATCGGGCGGGAAATCAATGAGCAGTTCTTC.

The genes are TRBV11-2 and TRBJ2-3, with a tentative D call TRBD2 (5 bases). The CDR3 runs 15 residues. CDR1 is SGHAT, CDR2 FQNNGV, per germline. Trimming took 3 bases from V and 4 from J, leaving 14 bases between them. The CDR3 nucleotides read TGTGCCAGCAGCTTGACTACCCCCGGGGCAGATACGCAGTATTTT. This encodes CASSLTTPGADTQYF. Based on the CDR3 plus reference TRBV11-2 and TRBJ2-3, the full variable domain is EAGVAQSPRYKIIEKRQSVAFWCNPISGHATLYWYQQILGQGPKLLIQFQNNGVVDDSQLPKDRFSAERLKGVDSTLKIQPAKLEDSAVYLCASSLTTPGADTQYFGPGTRLTVL.

The rearrangement joins TRBV11-2 to TRBJ2-2; TRBD2 agrees at 8 bases. J was trimmed by 0 bases and V by 0 bases; bases with no gene match: 6. The germline CDR1 and CDR2 sequences are SGHAT and FQNNGV. This CDR3 has 18 amino acids. The CDR3 bases are TGTGCCAGCAGCTTAGACTTAGCGGGGTTCGCGAACACCGGGGAGCTGTTTTTT. This encodes CASSLDLAGFANTGELFF. Variable domain in full (rest from reference TRBV11-2 and TRBJ2-2): EAGVAQSPRYKIIEKRQSVAFWCNPISGHATLYWYQQILGQGPKLLIQFQNNGVVDDSQLPKDRFSAERLKGVDSTLKIQPAKLEDSAVYLCASSLDLAGFANTGELFFGEGSRLTVL.

This clone has just a few counts. The CDR3 reads CASSLFMRYGPTGTLAPYEQYF. The CDR3, as DNA: TGTGCCAGCAGCTTATTTATGAGATACGGGCCGACAGGAACGCTGGCCCCCTACGAGCAGTACTTC. The chain recombines TRBV7-6 with TRBJ2-7; maybe TRBD1 (6 bases). The V end lost 2 bases, the J end lost 2 bases, and 34 bases lay between the germline ends. The CDR3 consists of 22 residues. Germline values: CDR1 SGHVS, CDR2 FNYEAQ.

This chain links TRBV28 with TRBJ1-5; weak D call: TRBD1 (6 bases). The germline V and J ends were trimmed by 7 bases and 7 bases, with 14 bases remaining between them. Looked up from germline, CDR1 is MDHEN and CDR2 is SYDVKM. The CDR3 contains 13 residues. This chain's CDR3 is CASTPDSQQPQHF. The CDR3 DNA is TGTGCCAGCACCCCGGACAGTCAACAGCCCCAGCATTTT.

The V call is TRBV5-1, the J call TRBJ2-3; 16 positions match TRBD2. CDR1 and CDR2 (germline): SGHRS, YFSETQ. This CDR3 region has 18 residues. Trimming took 2 bases from V and 3 from J; bases not matched to a gene: 6. CDR3 in amino acids: CASSFGTSGGARTDTQYF. The CDR3 DNA sequence: TGCGCCAGCAGCTTCGGGACTAGCGGGGGGGCAAGGACAGATACGCAGTATTTT.

This chain links TRBV7-6 with TRBJ1-4; 7 bases match TRBD1. Germline V gene sequence: CDR1 SGHVS, CDR2 FNYEAQ. The length of the CDR3 is 14 residues. V was pared by 5 bases and J by 8 bases, with 8 bases of the junction left unmatched. The CDR3 sequence is CASSPDDRVEKLFF. CDR3 in DNA: TGTGCCAGCAGCCCCGACGACAGGGTAGAAAAACTGTTTTTT.

This clone has more than one count but fewer than ten. The rearrangement uses TRBV9 and TRBJ2-5, with D perhaps TRBD1 (5 bases). Deletions cut 0 bases from V and 2 bases from J, with 11 bases between. CDR1 is SGDLS, CDR2 YYNGEE, per germline. This CDR3 has 15 residues. In DNA form, the CDR3 reads TGTGCCAGCAGCGTAGCGACAGCTCCACAAGAGACCCAGTACTTC. Its protein is CASSVATAPQETQYF. Full variable domain (remainder filled in from reference TRBV9 and TRBJ2-5): DSGVTQTPKHLITATGQRVTLRCSPRSGDLSVYWYQQSLDQGLQFLIQYYNGEERAKGNILERFSAQQFPDLHSELNLSSLELGDSALYFCASSVATAPQETQYFGPGTRLLVL.

The chain couples TRBV6-6 to TRBJ1-4; 8 nucleotides line up with TRBD1. The CDR3 sequence is 16 residues long. J gave up 0 bases and V 6 bases, and 6 bases lay outside the gene matches. Germline assignment: CDR1 MNHNY and CDR2 SVGAGI (reference sequence). The CDR3 here is CASSPGTGATNEKLFF. The CDR3 region has the DNA TGTGCCAGCAGCCCCGGGACAGGAGCAACTAATGAAAAACTGTTTTTT.

The chain uses TRBV28 and TRBJ1-4; possibly TRBD1 for D (5 bases). V was clipped by 2 bases and J by 10 bases, with 14 bases between them. The CDR3 sequence is 14 residues long. CDR1 is MDHEN and CDR2 is SYDVKM in the germline V gene. CDR3 loop: CASSLMSGVGKLFF. The CDR3 DNA reads TGTGCCAGCAGTTTAATGTCGGGGGTCGGAAAACTGTTTTTT.

The chain recombines TRBV28 with TRBJ1-2; TRBD1 aligns across 9 bases. This CDR3 is built from 14 residues. The trim removed 4 bases at V and 6 bases at J, leaving 6 bases unmatched. Germline V CDR1 and CDR2: MDHEN, SYDVKM. CDR3 DNA sequence: TGTGCCAGCAGTTCCCGGGACAGGGTACATGGCTACACCTTC. This translates into CASSSRDRVHGYTF.

This chain uses TRBV3-1 (or the pseudogene TRBV3-2) with TRBJ2-7; 7 nucleotides match TRBD1. J was trimmed by 7 bases and V by 0 bases; bases with no gene match: 9. There are 15 residues in the CDR3. Germline lookup yields CDR1 LGHDT and CDR2 YNNKEL (reference sequence). CDR3: CASSQDVQGRLEQYF. The CDR3, as DNA: TGTGCCAGCAGCCAAGATGTACAGGGGAGATTGGAGCAGTACTTC.

The chain has TRBV24-1 and TRBJ1-1; TRBD1 is a possible D gene (5 bases). Germline-derived CDR1 and CDR2 are KGHDR and SFDVKD. Trimming cost V 8 bases and J 1 base, with 10 bases left between them. The CDR3 is 13 amino acids. This CDR3 is CATKGMGNTEAFF. DNA for the CDR3: TGTGCCACCAAGGGGATGGGGAACACTGAAGCTTTCTTT.

V is TRBV6-5 and J is TRBJ2-1; 11 bases map to TRBD2. The germline gives CDR1 MNHEY, CDR2 SVGAGI. This CDR3 is 15 amino acids long. The trim removed 7 bases at V and 2 bases at J, leaving 4 bases unmatched. As DNA, the CDR3 is TGTGCCAGCAAAATAGCGGGAGGGGCCTACAATGAGCAGTTCTTC. This gives the protein CASKIAGGAYNEQFF.

The gene calls are TRBV4-2 and TRBJ1-2; 7 bases line up with TRBD1. Germline CDR1 and CDR2: LGHNA and YNFKEQ. J lost 2 bases, V lost 1 base, and 7 bases had no gene match. The CDR3 sequence is 16 residues long. The CDR3 sequence: CASSQVRPGGNYGYTF. The CDR3 region has the DNA TGTGCCAGCAGCCAAGTTAGGCCAGGGGGGAACTATGGCTACACCTTC.

The J gene is TRBJ2-1, the V gene TRBV5-1, with D maybe TRBD2 (6 bases). Trimming left V 4 bases short and J 2 bases short, with 7 bases between. Germline V CDR1 and CDR2: SGHRS, YFSETQ. This CDR3 comprises 13 residues. The CDR3 protein is CASSGGAYNEQFF. The CDR3 bases are TGCGCCAGCAGCGGAGGGGCCTACAATGAGCAGTTCTTC.